The 26 T cell receptor beta chains reported below all come from one sample, sequenced in a study of human T cells and chemical hapten exposure (dated by TCRdb to the early 2020s). The library was prepared using RACE. Sequencing used a NextSeq 500. TCRdb reworked the public reads: Q25 trimming with fastp, MiXCR clone assembly, productive beta chains retained. Rows merge per CDR3 protein into single entries with the most common DNA and genes. The sample profile shows 60,000 or so distinct CDR3 sequences; more than 9% of them were found once. Of the sample, 8% to 10% falls within the top ten clones. The time point label, as the study defines it: pre-sensitization, week 0. What this sample's treatment or condition label stands for: therapeutic diphenylcyclopropenone sensitization with weekly scalp DPC. The starting material was whole blood, obtained in connection with sensitization to the hapten diphenylcyclopropenone (DPC). The receptors were sampled from a man aged 35 to 55 with alopecia areata. Some clones in this sample may be carry-over from other donors' samples.

This clonotype was observed a handful of times. The rearrangement uses TRBV7-9 and TRBJ2-3; the D is unclear. The CDR3 consists of 13 residues. Trimming removed 4 bases at V and 6 bases at J, with 11 bases between. CDR1 is SEHNR and CDR2 is FQNEAQ in the germline V gene (reference sequence). The CDR3 is CASSSEWMDTQYF. DNA of the CDR3: TGTGCCAGCAGCTCCGAGTGGATGGATACGCAGTATTTT.

This clonotype came up a few times. The genes are TRBV5-1 and TRBJ2-3; 10 positions agree with TRBD2. The CDR3 is 16 residues long. V lost 3 bases, J lost 3 bases, and 7 bases stayed unmatched. CDR1 and CDR2 (germline): SGHRS, YFSETQ. CDR3 in amino acids: CASSSAAGGPTDTQYF. Written as DNA, the CDR3 is TGCGCCAGCAGCTCCGCAGCGGGAGGGCCGACAGATACGCAGTATTTT.

This clonotype was counted between two and nine times. The chain uses TRBV28 and TRBJ2-4; D not certain. Between the trimmed V and J ends, which lost 5 bases and 9 bases, there was a span of 17 bases. The CDR3 extends over 14 amino acids. CDR1 and CDR2 from the germline V gene are MDHEN and SYDVKM. The CDR3 nucleotides are TGTGCCAGCAGTCCGCTACGCGGCGTACTCATTCAGTACTTC. This codes for CASSPLRGVLIQYF.

This clonotype occurred a few times. The chain joins TRBV5-6 to TRBJ2-2; D unclear. Germline CDR1 is SGHDT and CDR2 is YYEEEE. This CDR3 contains 14 residues. Between the trimmed V and J ends, which lost 7 bases and 2 bases, there was a span of 12 bases. The CDR3 reads CASRRDSNTGELFF. CDR3 in DNA: TGTGCCAGCCGCCGCGACTCTAACACCGGGGAGCTGTTTTTT.

This clonotype showed up many times. The chain carries TRBV6-2 or TRBV6-3 and TRBJ2-1; 14 positions agree with TRBD2. This CDR3 comprises 17 residues. Losses at the gene ends were 0 bases for V and 7 bases for J; bases not matched to a gene: 5. Germline-derived CDR1 and CDR2 are MNHEY and SVGEGT. Written as DNA, the CDR3 is TGTGCCAGCAGTTACTCTCCGGGACTAGCGGGAGTGAATGAGCAGTTCTTC. Translated: CASSYSPGLAGVNEQFF.

V is TRBV7-9 and J is TRBJ2-1; no clear D. Trimming cost V 7 bases and J 8 bases, with 15 bases left between them. The V gene's germline CDR1 is SEHNR and CDR2 FQNEAQ (reference sequence). This CDR3 is 13 amino acids long. CDR3 bases: TGTGCCAGCACCTTTAGCCAACCGTATGAGCAGTTCTTC. Protein: CASTFSQPYEQFF.

In its sample, this clonotype was seen a few times. The chain recombines TRBV15 with TRBJ1-6; D gene unclear. This CDR3 has 14 amino acids. Trimming cost V 2 bases and J 8 bases, with 10 bases left between them. Germline V gene data show CDR1 as LNHNV and CDR2 as YYDKDF (reference sequence). The CDR3 DNA sequence: TGTGCCACCAGCAGACGGGGTCTGGATTCACCCCTCCACTTT. It encodes CATSRRGLDSPLHF. Filled out from reference TRBV15 and TRBJ1-6, the complete variable domain reads DAMVIQNPRYQVTQFGKPVTLSCSQTLNHNVMYWYQQKSSQAPKLLFHYYDKDFNNEADTPDNFQSRRPNTSFCFLDIRSPGLGDTAMYLCATSRRGLDSPLHFGNGTRLTVT.

Concerning this clonotype itself: At one of its ends the junction is not consistent with the germline gene, which may arise from a read error. The chain is built from TRBV20-1 and TRBJ2-1; weak D call: TRBD2 (6 bases). The germline V gene has CDR1 DFQATT and CDR2 SNEGSKA (reference sequence). The CDR3 loop spans 14 amino acids. The CDR3 DNA follows: TGCAGTGCCAGAGTAGCGGAGTCATACAATGAGCAGTTCTTC. Amino acids: CSARVAESYNEQFF.

V is TRBV7-8 and J is TRBJ2-1; either TRBD1 or TRBD2 may fit D (6 bases each). This CDR3 comprises 17 residues. Trimming stripped 4 bases from V and 5 bases from J, with 21 bases between. Looked up from germline, CDR1 is SGHVS and CDR2 is FQNEAQ. CDR3 in amino acids: CASSSTRGAERNNEQFF. DNA for the CDR3: TGTGCCAGCAGCTCCACGAGGGGGGCGGAGAGAAACAATGAGCAGTTCTTC.

This chain uses TRBV11-2 with TRBJ2-1; TRBD2 matches at 7 bases. CDR1 is SGHAT and CDR2 is FQNNGV in the germline V gene. The ends lost 6 bases at V and 4 bases at J; junction bases unmatched: 12. This CDR3 contains 16 residues. The CDR3 DNA is TGTGCCAGCAGACAATCACTAGCGCCGGGGTACAATGAGCAGTTCTTC. This encodes CASRQSLAPGYNEQFF.

The rearrangement joins TRBV2 to TRBJ2-7; no reliable D call. The CDR3 spans 13 residues. The ends were cut back, 5 bases at V and 4 bases at J, with 12 bases in the middle. Germline V gives CDR1 SNHLY, CDR2 FYNNEI. Here the CDR3 reads CASSPYRSYEQYF. The CDR3 DNA reads as TGTGCCAGCAGTCCCTACCGATCATACGAGCAGTACTTC.

This clonotype turned up a few times. CDR3 amino acids: CATSRSQGRGYEQYF. CDR3 nucleotides: TGTGCCACCAGCAGATCGCAGGGTAGAGGCTACGAGCAGTACTTC. The chain links TRBV15 to TRBJ2-7, with a possible D match to TRBD1 (5 bases). The CDR3 has 15 amino acids. Germline CDR1 LNHNV, CDR2 YYDKDF (reference sequence). Deletions cut 2 bases from V and 3 bases from J, with 14 bases between. Combining the CDR3 with reference TRBV15 and TRBJ2-7 gives the whole variable domain DAMVIQNPRYQVTQFGKPVTLSCSQTLNHNVMYWYQQKSSQAPKLLFHYYDKDFNNEADTPDNFQSRRPNTSFCFLDIRSPGLGDTAMYLCATSRSQGRGYEQYFGPGTRLTVT.

V gene TRBV29-1 combines with J gene TRBJ2-1; TRBD1 agrees at 7 bases. V was pared by 7 bases and J by 6 bases, with 6 bases of the junction left unmatched. In germline, CDR1 is SQVTM, CDR2 ANQGSEA. This CDR3 is 12 amino acids long. The CDR3 reads CSARQGLNEQFF. In DNA, the CDR3 is TGCAGCGCTAGACAGGGTCTCAATGAGCAGTTCTTC.

The chain is built from TRBV7-9 and TRBJ2-7, with TRBD2 matching over 9 bases. Germline V gene data show CDR1 as SEHNR and CDR2 as FQNEAQ (reference sequence). V was pared by 4 bases and J by 3 bases, with 7 bases of the junction left unmatched. This CDR3 is 15 amino acids long. This chain's CDR3 is CASSYWDSGSYEQYF. The CDR3 coding sequence is TGTGCCAGCAGCTATTGGGATAGCGGGAGCTACGAGCAGTACTTC.

The chain uses TRBV7-9 and TRBJ2-1; 8 positions agree with TRBD2. The CDR3 contains 16 residues. Trimming removed 2 bases from V and 6 bases from J; junction bases left unmatched: 9. Germline CDR1 is SEHNR and CDR2 is FQNEAQ (reference sequence). CDR3 sequence reads: CASSLWREEVSNEQFF. Written as DNA, the CDR3 is TGTGCCAGCAGCTTATGGCGGGAGGAAGTAAGCAATGAGCAGTTCTTC.

This clonotype was found many times. The gene calls are TRBV4-3 and TRBJ2-2; TRBD1 is a possible D gene (6 bases). Germline loops: CDR1 LGHNA, CDR2 YSLEER. This CDR3 spans 17 amino acids. V dropped 0 bases and J dropped 0 bases, with 11 bases sitting between them. CDR3 bases: TGCGCCAGCAGCCAAGACAGGGGTAGCGCGAACACCGGGGAGCTGTTTTTT. This gives the protein CASSQDRGSANTGELFF.

V is TRBV29-1 and J is TRBJ2-7; 8 bases are a match to TRBD1. This CDR3 comprises 12 residues. Trimming at V came to 6 bases and at J to 3 bases, leaving 4 bases not matched to a gene. Per germline, CDR1 SQVTM and CDR2 ANQGSEA. CDR3 in DNA: TGCAGCGTAAAGACAGGGGACTACGAGCAGTACTTC. Protein: CSVKTGDYEQYF.

V and J are TRBV28 and TRBJ2-3; weak D call: TRBD2 (5 bases). The germline V and J ends were trimmed by 3 bases and 2 bases, with 9 bases remaining between them. Germline V CDR1 and CDR2: MDHEN, SYDVKM. The CDR3 sequence is 14 residues long. The CDR3 loop is CASSLIATTDTQYF. The CDR3 coding sequence is TGTGCCAGCAGTTTGATAGCGACCACAGATACGCAGTATTTT.

The rearrangement uses TRBV11-2 and TRBJ2-6, with D maybe TRBD1 (5 bases). V lost 2 bases, J lost 0 bases, and 5 bases lay in between. The germline V gene encodes CDR1 SGHAT and CDR2 FQNNGV. This CDR3 contains 15 residues. CDR3 protein: CASSLTGSGANVLTF. For the CDR3, the DNA is TGTGCCAGCAGCTTAACAGGCTCTGGGGCCAACGTCCTGACTTTC. Together with reference TRBV11-2 and TRBJ2-6, the CDR3 gives the full variable domain: EAGVAQSPRYKIIEKRQSVAFWCNPISGHATLYWYQQILGQGPKLLIQFQNNGVVDDSQLPKDRFSAERLKGVDSTLKIQPAKLEDSAVYLCASSLTGSGANVLTFGAGSRLTVL.

This clonotype was seen many times. The chain recombines TRBV3-1 with TRBJ1-2; no definite D call. V was cut by 1 base and J by 2 bases, with 8 bases left in between. The length of the CDR3 is 14 residues. The V gene's germline CDR1 is LGHDT and CDR2 YNNKEL (reference sequence). Written as DNA, the CDR3 is TGTGCCAGCAGCCAAGGGACGGTCAACTATGGCTACACCTTC. Protein: CASSQGTVNYGYTF. The full variable domain, with the rest looked up from reference TRBV3-1 and TRBJ1-2, is DTAVSQTPKYLVTQMGNDKSIKCEQNLGHDTMYWYKQDSKKFLKIMFSYNNKELIINETVPNRFSPKSPDKAHLNLHINSLELGDSAVYFCASSQGTVNYGYTFGSGTRLTVV.

This clonotype has more than one count but fewer than ten. This chain's CDR3 is CASSQVLRGHTEAFF. The CDR3 DNA reads as TGCGCCAGCAGCCAAGTTTTAAGGGGGCACACTGAAGCTTTCTTT. This chain joins TRBV4-1 and TRBJ1-1; 7 bases map to TRBD1. The CDR3 is made up of 15 amino acids. The ends lost 1 base at V and 3 bases at J; junction bases unmatched: 5. The V gene's germline CDR1 is MGHRA and CDR2 YSYEKL.

The chain couples TRBV3-1 to TRBJ1-1; a possible D gene is TRBD1 (5 bases). Germline values: CDR1 LGHDT, CDR2 YNNKEL (reference sequence). CDR3 length: 11 residues. V was trimmed by 1 base and J by 10 bases, leaving 7 bases between them. CDR3 loop: CASSQGGLAFF. Here the CDR3 DNA reads TGTGCCAGCAGCCAAGGGGGCCTAGCTTTCTTT.

This clonotype was counted many times. The chain couples TRBV7-8 to TRBJ1-1; possible D gene TRBD1, 5 bases. The V and J ends lost 4 bases and 1 base respectively, with 13 bases between them. The CDR3 covers 15 residues. From germline, CDR1 is SGHVS and CDR2 FQNEAQ. CDR3 loop: CASSWDFGQNTEAFF. The CDR3 DNA is TGTGCCAGCAGCTGGGATTTCGGACAGAACACTGAAGCTTTCTTT. Together with reference TRBV7-8 and TRBJ1-1, the CDR3 gives the full variable domain: GAGVSQSPRYKVAKRGQDVALRCDPISGHVSLFWYQQALGQGPEFLTYFQNEAQLDKSGLPSDRFFAERPEGSVSTLKIQRTQQEDSAVYLCASSWDFGQNTEAFFGQGTRLTVV.

This clonotype was picked up a small number of times. The rearrangement joins TRBV7-2 to TRBJ2-6; no reliable D call. The V end lost 1 base, the J end lost 1 base, and 5 bases lay between the germline ends. This CDR3 region has 15 residues. Germline CDR1 is SGHTA and CDR2 is FQGNSA. The CDR3 region is CASSLVGSGANVLTF. The DNA of the CDR3 is TGTGCCAGCAGCTTAGTCGGTTCTGGGGCCAACGTCCTGACTTTC. Filled out from reference TRBV7-2 and TRBJ2-6, the complete variable domain reads GAGVSQSPSNKVTEKGKDVELRCDPISGHTALYWYRQSLGQGLEFLIYFQGNSAPDKSGLPSDRFSAERTGGSVSTLTIQRTQQEDSAVYLCASSLVGSGANVLTFGAGSRLTVL.

The chain joins TRBV7-6 to TRBJ2-3; D assignment may be TRBD1 or TRBD2 (6 bases each). The V end lost 1 base, the J end lost 6 bases, and 14 bases lay between the germline ends. The CDR3 extends over 15 amino acids. From germline, CDR1 is SGHVS and CDR2 FNYEAQ. CDR3 nucleotides: TGTGCCAGCAGCTTAGGCCCGACGGGGGCTGATACGCAGTATTTT. Amino acid sequence: CASSLGPTGADTQYF.

The chain is built from TRBV7-2 and TRBJ2-2; no clear D. This CDR3 region has 11 residues. Between the trimmed V and J ends, which lost 5 bases and 5 bases, there was a span of 3 bases. Germline-derived CDR1 and CDR2 are SGHTA and FQGNSA. CDR3 residues: CASSPTGELFF. The CDR3 DNA sequence: TGTGCCAGCAGCCCAACCGGGGAGCTGTTTTTT.